This TCR beta chain was sequenced in a study of Graves' ophthalmopathy and Graves' hyperthyroidism. RNA transcripts served as template for amplifying TCR beta CDR3 sequences. Amplification began with first-round RT-PCR using HTBI primers, then second-round multiplex PCR was performed. TCRdb re-analysed the multiplex PCR reads in MiXCR, keeping a single row per CDR3 protein. The data show around 400,000 distinct CDR3 sequences, around a fifth seen once. The CDR3 is 14 amino acids. V lost 7 bases to trimming and J lost 1 base, with 11 bases between them. This clonotype has a count of ten or more. As yet, its antigen is unknown. Overall study findings and caveats: In blood appeared most of the expanded thyroid clonotypes whose frequency exceeded 0.001.

Clinical symptoms, serum thyroxine, TRAb, thyroid ultrasound and orbital computed tomography determined diagnosis. Sequenced sample: peripheral blood. The V call is TRBV12-3 or TRBV12-4, the J call TRBJ1-5, with D unresolved. The TCR originated in a woman between 18 and 29 years old with stable Graves' hyperthyroidism. CDR3 sequence reads: CASTVTGSNQPQHF. The CDR3 coding sequence is TGTGCCAGCACCGTCACGGGGAGCAATCAGCCCCAGCATTTT.